A single sample gave rise to the 23 T cell receptor beta chains below, sequenced in a study of tumor-infiltrating lymphocytes in primary liver carcinoma. The researchers obtained blood RNA from unsorted whole blood and also extracted germline DNA. From roughly 0.5 ug total RNA, TCR beta cDNA was generated with a primer in the constant region. Each TCR beta library was derived from three nested multiplex PCR rounds that employed slightly modified ARM-PCR. PCR rounds one and two used TRBV1-TRBV30 forward primers with a C-beta reverse primer for 9 to 10 cycles each. TCRdb fed the multiplex PCR reads into MiXCR, producing one record per CDR3 protein. The profile covers 320,000 or so distinct CDR3 sequences, with roughly 60% appearing a single time and roughly 8.6% taken by the ten largest. Sequencing used peripheral blood. The receptors here all came from a man aged 40-55 years with primary liver carcinoma and hepatitis B virus infection.

A note on this clonotype: Since a much larger clone is just one base distant, this may be a read error. The J gene is TRBJ1-4, the V gene TRBV6-5, with 8 bases fitting TRBD1. The CDR3 contains 15 residues. Germline assignment: CDR1 MNHEY and CDR2 SVGAGI. The CDR3 here is CTSSYSQGASFKLFF. The CDR3 DNA reads TGTACCAGCAGTTACTCCCAGGGGGCCTCTTTTAAACTGTTTTTT.

This clonotype has only a few counts. This may come from a read error, since a much larger clone is one base off. The chain joins TRBV12-3 or TRBV12-4 to TRBJ1-4; no reliable D call. This CDR3 has 13 residues. CDR3 sequence (DNA): TGTACCAGCGCTCCTCGGGAACAGGAAAAACTGTTTTTT. Protein product: CTSAPREQEKLFF.

This clonotype was seen many times. The chain is built from TRBV29-1 and TRBJ2-3; 8 bases map to TRBD1. Germline values: CDR1 SQVTM, CDR2 ANQGSEA. V shed 3 bases and J 1 base; nucleotides not matched to a gene: 3. This CDR3 has 14 amino acids. CDR3 region: CSVDATGGTDTQYF. In nucleotides, the CDR3 is TGCAGCGTTGACGCGACAGGGGGCACAGATACGCAGTATTTT.

Only a few counts were recorded for this clonotype. This sequence joins TRBV5-8 and TRBJ2-1; D gene uncertain. Germline values: CDR1 SGHTS, CDR2 YDEGEE. This CDR3 spans 15 amino acids. Trimming took 0 bases from V and 7 from J, leaving 14 bases between them. The CDR3 is CASSLVAWDQNEQFF. For the CDR3, the DNA is TGTGCCAGCAGCTTGGTCGCCTGGGATCAGAATGAGCAGTTCTTC. The whole variable domain, filled in from reference TRBV5-8 and TRBJ2-1, reads EAGVTQSPTHLIKTRGQQATLRCSPISGHTSVYWYQQALGLGLQFLLWYDEGEERNRGNFPPRFSGRQFPNYSSELNVNALELEDSALYLCASSLVAWDQNEQFFGPGTRLTVL.

This clonotype was detected ten times or more. The rearrangement joins TRBV11-1 to TRBJ1-6, with D maybe TRBD1 (6 bases). Germline CDR1 and CDR2: SGHAT and FQDESV (reference sequence). V was shortened by 2 bases and J by 11 bases, with 13 bases between the two germline ends. The length of the CDR3 is 14 residues. DNA for the CDR3: TGTGCCAGCAGCTTATCTACACAGGGTACACCCCTCCACTTT. Translation gives CASSLSTQGTPLHF.

With regard to this clonotype: Being one base from a much bigger clone, this may be a read error. V gene TRBV12-3 or TRBV12-4 combines with J gene TRBJ2-1, with 8 bases matching TRBD2. J was trimmed by 4 bases and V by 2 bases; bases with no gene match: 4. The CDR3 extends over 15 amino acids. The CDR3 DNA is TGTGCCAGCAGTTTAACGGGAGGGTTTTACAATGAGCAGTTCTTC. Amino acid sequence: CASSLTGGFYNEQFF.

For this clonotype: A much larger clone lies a single base off, so this may be a read error. The CDR3 spells CASSETFDSGGCGYTF. CDR3 nucleotide sequence: TGCGCCAGCAGCGAGACTTTTGACAGCGGCGGTTGTGGCTACACCTTC. The chain joins TRBV4-1 to TRBJ1-2; tentatively, D is TRBD1 (5 bases). The germline CDR1 and CDR2 sequences are MGHRA and YSYEKL. Trimming pared 5 bases from V and 7 bases from J, leaving 23 bases between. This CDR3 region has 16 residues.

With respect to this clonotype: A read error may account for a junction end that differs from germline. The V and J genes are TRBV6-6 and TRBJ2-7; TRBD1 matches 7 bases. This CDR3 comprises 15 residues. Germline V CDR1 and CDR2: MNHNY, SVGAGI (reference sequence). Here the CDR3 reads CASSYKAGGRYKQYF. CDR3 nucleotide sequence: TGTGCCAGCAGCTACAAGGCAGGGGGTCGCTACAAGCAGTACTTC.

For this clonotype: One end of the junction varies from germline; a read error may be responsible. The V call is TRBV5-6, the J call TRBJ2-3; D perhaps matches TRBD2 (5 bases). Germline V lookup: CDR1 SGHDT, CDR2 YYEEEE. The CDR3 contains 12 residues. As DNA, the CDR3 is TGTACCAGCAGCTTAGCTAGCAATACGCAGTATTTT. Translation: CTSSLASNTQYF.

Worth noting for this clonotype: It is likely a read error, because the conserved phenylalanine at the end of the CDR3 is missing. The V call is TRBV6-1, the J call TRBJ2-1; D is ambiguous. CDR3 length equals 14 residues. V was cut by 5 bases and J by 5 bases, with 13 bases left in between. Germline loops: CDR1 MNHNS, CDR2 SASEGT. CDR3 in amino acids: CASSSEYWNNEQFL. CDR3 nucleotide sequence: TGTGCCAGCAGTTCCGAATATTGGAACAATGAGCAGTTCCTC.

To note about this clonotype: The conserved closing phenylalanine or tryptophan is absent in this CDR3, likely reflecting a read error. The chain is built from TRBV24-1 and TRBJ2-1, with a tentative D call TRBD1 (6 bases). V was shortened by 4 bases and J by 4 bases, with 16 bases between the two germline ends. The CDR3 covers 16 residues. Germline CDR1 KGHDR, CDR2 SFDVKD. The CDR3 reads CATSDPQGPKYNEQFL. The DNA for the CDR3 is TGTGCCACCAGTGACCCACAGGGCCCGAAGTACAATGAGCAGTTCTTA.

As to this clonotype: This may come from a read error, since a much larger clone is one base off. The genes are TRBV6-2 or TRBV6-3 and TRBJ1-5, with TRBD1 matching over 7 bases. This CDR3 is 15 amino acids long. Germline values: CDR1 MNHEY, CDR2 SVGEGT. Trimming removed 6 bases from V and 5 bases from J; junction bases left unmatched: 10. CDR3 protein: CASSLTGTRDQPQHF. The CDR3, as DNA: TGTGCCAGCAGCCTGACAGGGACTCGGGATCAGCCCCAGCATTTT.

Notes on this clonotype: Given a much more abundant clone one base away, this may be a read error. The chain has TRBV6-5 and TRBJ1-5, with D unresolved. The CDR3 extends over 15 amino acids. The germline gives CDR1 MNHEY, CDR2 SVGAGI. V shed 0 bases and J shed 4 bases, with 10 bases lying between them. The CDR3 loop reads CASSYSHNGNQPQHF. CDR3 in DNA: TGTGCCAGCAGTTACTCGCACAATGGGAATCAGCCCCAGCATTTT.

This clonotype was observed a handful of times. The rearrangement uses TRBV18 and TRBJ2-3; D gene ambiguous. The CDR3 is 13 amino acids. V lost 6 bases and J 0 bases, leaving 7 bases between the germline ends. The germline CDR1 and CDR2 sequences are KGHSH and LQKENI. This CDR3 is CASSLPSTDTQYF. CDR3 nucleotides: TGTGCCAGCTCCCTCCCTAGCACAGATACGCAGTATTTT.

This clonotype was counted at least ten times. The chain employs TRBV6-5 and TRBJ2-3; tentatively, D is TRBD1 (5 bases). Trimming cost V 6 bases and J 2 bases, with 12 bases left between them. The CDR3 length is 14 residues. Germline CDR1 and CDR2: MNHEY and SVGAGI. The CDR3 loop is CASRERQLTDTQYF. CDR3 in DNA: TGTGCCAGCAGGGAACGACAGCTCACAGATACGCAGTATTTT.

In regard to this clonotype: A much larger clone lies a single base off, so this may be a read error. The chain employs TRBV6-5 and TRBJ2-5; 11 positions agree with TRBD2. The CDR3 spans 15 residues. Germline V gene lookup returns CDR1 MNHEY and CDR2 SVGAGI. CDR3 amino acids: CASSYGTSGRETQCF. CDR3 nucleotide sequence: TGTGCCAGCAGTTACGGGACTAGCGGAAGGGAGACCCAGTGCTTC.

Concerning this clonotype: At one end the junction does not follow the germline gene, possibly because of a read error. This chain uses TRBV10-3 with TRBJ1-1; no definite D call. The CDR3 totals 14 residues. Germline CDR1 and CDR2: ENHRY and SYGVKD. The CDR3 protein is CAINESRTGTEAFF. The CDR3 DNA reads TGTGCCATCAATGAGTCAAGAACCGGCACTGAAGCTTTCTTT.

To note about this clonotype: Being one base from a much bigger clone, this may be a read error. The chain uses TRBV4-3 and TRBJ2-7; 7 nucleotides match TRBD2. The CDR3 length is 15 residues. Germline loops: CDR1 LGHNA, CDR2 YSLEER. Losses at the gene ends were 4 bases for V and 0 bases for J; bases not matched to a gene: 6. The CDR3 protein is CASSPGGRGSYEQYF. The CDR3 bases are TGCGCCAGCAGCCCGGGCGGGAGAGGCTCCTACGAGCAGTACTTC.

This clonotype was observed a handful of times. The chain joins TRBV7-8 to TRBJ1-4, with D tentatively TRBD1 (5 bases). This CDR3 region has 15 residues. Trimming removed 6 bases from V and 8 bases from J, with 19 bases in between. CDR1 SGHVS and CDR2 FQNEAQ come from the germline V gene. In nucleotides, the CDR3 is TGTGCCAGCAGTACCAATCCAGGGCTTGGGGAAAAACTGTTTTTT. It specifies CASSTNPGLGEKLFF.

This clonotype was observed a single time. The chain links TRBV11-3 to TRBJ2-7, with D hard to call. V dropped 4 bases and J dropped 13 bases, with 14 bases sitting between them. From germline, CDR1 is SGHNT and CDR2 YENEEA. The CDR3 loop spans 11 amino acids. The CDR3 nucleotides are TGTGCCAGCAGCTCCGCGGACGACCAATACTTC. This encodes CASSSADDQYF.

The chain joins TRBV6-5 to TRBJ1-1; the D is unclear. Trimming took off 9 bases at V and 3 bases at J, with 17 bases between the two ends. Germline V gene lookup returns CDR1 MNHEY and CDR2 SVGAGI. The CDR3 runs to 14 residues. The CDR3 is CASRPRGRDTEAFF. The CDR3 DNA reads TGTGCCAGTAGGCCGCGGGGTAGGGACACTGAAGCTTTCTTT.

This clonotype occurred many times. This chain joins TRBV29-1 and TRBJ2-1, with 9 nucleotides matching TRBD2. This CDR3 region has 14 residues. Germline V gene sequence: CDR1 SQVTM, CDR2 ANQGSEA. V lost 2 bases and J lost 4; bases outside the gene matches: 3. DNA of the CDR3: TGCAGCGTTGAATTAGCGGGGGCATACAATGAGCAGTTCTTC. Amino acid sequence: CSVELAGAYNEQFF.

With respect to this clonotype: This could be a read error, since a much larger clone is one nucleotide away. The rearrangement links TRBV10-1 to TRBJ2-7; D gene unclear. V was pared by 11 bases and J by 2 bases, with 13 bases between. The CDR3 length is 12 residues. Germline values: CDR1 WNHNN, CDR2 SYGVQD (reference sequence). CDR3 DNA sequence: TGCGCCTCCAAGACATGGCCCTACGAGCAGTACTTC. It is translated as CASKTWPYEQYF.